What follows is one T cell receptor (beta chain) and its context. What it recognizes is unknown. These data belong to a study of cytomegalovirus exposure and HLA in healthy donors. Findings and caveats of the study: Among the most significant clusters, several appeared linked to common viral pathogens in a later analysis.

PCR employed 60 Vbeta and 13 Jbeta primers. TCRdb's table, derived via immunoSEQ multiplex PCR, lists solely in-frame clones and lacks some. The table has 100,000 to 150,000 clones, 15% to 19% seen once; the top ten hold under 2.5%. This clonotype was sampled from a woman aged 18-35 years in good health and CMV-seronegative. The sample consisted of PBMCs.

CDR3 sequence reads: CASSLGQMNTEAFF. CDR3 in DNA: TGTGCCAGCAGCTTGGGTCAGATGAACACTGAAGCTTTCTTT. The chain carries TRBV5-4 and TRBJ1-1; D not certain. Trimming shortened V by 0 bases and J by 0 bases, and 6 bases separated the two germline ends. Per the germline V gene, CDR1 is SGHNT and CDR2 is YYREEE (reference sequence). This CDR3 comprises 14 residues.